These 27 T cell receptor beta chains originate from one sample sequenced in a study of cytomegalovirus exposure and HLA in healthy donors. PCR primers comprised 60 Vbeta and 13 Jbeta primers. Measured with immunoSEQ multiplex PCR; TCRdb has only the in-frame clones, and not every one. The sample has more than 95,000 clones, and its top ten clones hold about 3%. The sequenced material came from PBMCs. The receptors here all came from a man in his forties in good health and CMV-seronegative.

The rearrangement links TRBV27 to TRBJ2-2; D perhaps matches TRBD2 (7 bases). The CDR3 totals 16 residues. Deletions cut 9 bases from V and 7 bases from J, with 24 bases between. Germline CDR1 MNHEY, CDR2 SMNVEV (reference sequence). The chain's CDR3 is CASRFFEGGIIGELFF. CDR3 coding DNA: TGTGCCAGTCGCTTCTTCGAGGGGGGGATCATCGGGGAGCTGTTTTTT.

The J gene is TRBJ1-2, the V gene TRBV7-9, with D perhaps matching TRBD1 (6 bases). V was shortened by 5 bases and J by 7 bases, with 11 bases between the two germline ends. CDR3 size: 12 residues. CDR1 and CDR2 from the germline V gene are SEHNR and FQNEAQ (reference sequence). The CDR3 DNA sequence: TGTGCCAGCAGCCCAAAAGGGGGTGGCTACACCTTC. Translating gives CASSPKGGGYTF. Full variable domain (missing parts from reference TRBV7-9 and TRBJ1-2): DTGVSQNPRHKITKRGQNVTFRCDPISEHNRLYWYRQTLGQGPEFLTYFQNEAQLEKSRLLSDRFSAERPKGSFSTLEIQRTEQGDSAMYLCASSPKGGGYTFGSGTRLTVV.

The chain links TRBV5-4 to TRBJ2-7, with 7 positions matching TRBD2. The germline V gene has CDR1 SGHNT and CDR2 YYREEE (reference sequence). V was clipped by 3 bases and J by 5 bases; unmatched bases: 8. CDR3 length equals 14 residues. CDR3 residues: CASSSGGGINEQYF. The CDR3 bases are TGTGCCAGCAGCTCGGGGGGAGGGATTAACGAGCAGTACTTC. The entire variable domain, with the rest obtained from reference TRBV5-4 and TRBJ2-7, is as follows: ETGVTQSPTHLIKTRGQQVTLRCSSQSGHNTVSWYQQALGQGPQFIFQYYREEENGRGNFPPRFSGLQFPNYSSELNVNALELDDSALYLCASSSGGGINEQYFGPGTRLTVT.

The chain employs TRBV11-2 and TRBJ2-2; 11 nucleotides align to TRBD2. Germline lookup yields CDR1 SGHAT and CDR2 FQNNGV. The CDR3 is 18 amino acids. V lost 1 base and J lost 5; bases outside the gene matches: 9. CDR3 amino acids: CASSLVISGGARTGELFF. CDR3 nucleotide sequence: TGTGCCAGCAGCTTAGTAATTAGCGGGGGGGCCCGAACCGGGGAGCTGTTTTTT.

The V call is TRBV19, the J call TRBJ1-1, with D perhaps TRBD1 (6 bases). V lost 4 bases and J 1 base, leaving 10 bases between the germline ends. The CDR3 runs 14 residues. Germline assignment: CDR1 LNHDA and CDR2 SQIVND (reference sequence). Written as DNA, the CDR3 is TGTGCCAGTAGTAGAACAGGGTCGAACACTGAAGCTTTCTTT. Protein product: CASSRTGSNTEAFF.

The chain couples TRBV6-6 to TRBJ1-5; a weak D match, TRBD1 (6 bases). V dropped 10 bases and J dropped 2 bases, with 15 bases sitting between them. The CDR3 length is 14 residues. Looked up from germline, CDR1 is MNHNY and CDR2 is SVGAGI (reference sequence). The CDR3 bases are TGTGCCACCCAATTAGGGGGACGCAATCAGCCCCAGCATTTT. Encoded protein: CATQLGGRNQPQHF.

V is TRBV9 and J is TRBJ2-5; 9 bases are shared with TRBD2. The germline gives CDR1 SGDLS, CDR2 YYNGEE. The CDR3 has 15 residues. J was trimmed by 1 base and V by 0 bases; bases with no gene match: 1. The CDR3, as DNA: TGTGCCAGCAGCGTAGGACTAGCGGTCCAAGAGACCCAGTACTTC. Translation: CASSVGLAVQETQYF.

The V and J genes are TRBV27 and TRBJ2-3; a possible D gene is TRBD2 (5 bases). The CDR3 is 12 residues long. Trimming pared 6 bases from V and 5 bases from J, leaving 9 bases between. Germline loops: CDR1 MNHEY, CDR2 SMNVEV (reference sequence). DNA of the CDR3: TGTGCCAGCAGCATCCGGGGAGATACGCAGTATTTT. Amino acid sequence: CASSIRGDTQYF.

This chain uses TRBV19 with TRBJ2-5; possible D gene TRBD1, 5 bases. The CDR3 length is 11 residues. Trimming took off 9 bases at V and 5 bases at J, with 10 bases between the two ends. Germline V CDR1 and CDR2: LNHDA, SQIVND (reference sequence). CDR3 sequence reads: CASRDRETQYF. For the CDR3, the DNA is TGTGCCAGCAGGGATCGGGAGACCCAGTACTTC.

V gene TRBV27 combines with J gene TRBJ1-4, with D uncertain. Trimming stripped 7 bases from V and 8 bases from J, with 8 bases between. Germline V lookup: CDR1 MNHEY, CDR2 SMNVEV (reference sequence). This CDR3 is 11 amino acids long. CDR3 sequence (DNA): TGTGCCAGCACGGCGGGGGAAAAACTGTTTTTT. Its translation: CASTAGEKLFF.

J is TRBJ2-7 and V is TRBV18; possibly TRBD1 for D (5 bases). The CDR3 loop spans 12 amino acids. Trimming removed 1 base at V and 5 bases at J, with 6 bases between. CDR1 KGHSH and CDR2 LQKENI come from the germline V gene. The DNA for the CDR3 is TGTGCCAGCTCACCACAAGGGGACGAGCAGTACTTC. It yields the protein CASSPQGDEQYF. Combining the CDR3 with reference TRBV18 and TRBJ2-7 gives the whole variable domain NAGVMQNPRHLVRRRGQEARLRCSPMKGHSHVYWYRQLPEEGLKFMVYLQKENIIDESGMPKERFSAEFPKEGPSILRIQQVVRGDSAAYFCASSPQGDEQYFGPGTRLTVT.

The gene calls are TRBV27 and TRBJ2-1, with 7 bases lining up with TRBD1. Trimming removed 6 bases from V and 6 bases from J; junction bases left unmatched: 8. There are 14 residues in the CDR3. The germline V gene encodes CDR1 MNHEY and CDR2 SMNVEV (reference sequence). This CDR3 is CASSPRTGGNEQFF. The CDR3 nucleotides are TGTGCCAGCAGCCCCCGGACAGGAGGCAATGAGCAGTTCTTC.

The chain recombines TRBV4-3 with TRBJ2-1; D gene uncertain. The germline V gene encodes CDR1 LGHNA and CDR2 YSLEER. This CDR3 has 13 amino acids. V lost 9 bases and J 10 bases, leaving 19 bases between the germline ends. CDR3 bases: TGCGCCAGTCGGTTGGGCTCCTTCAGCGAGCAGTTCTTC. Its translation: CASRLGSFSEQFF.

CDR3 coding DNA: TGTGCCAGCAAGCCCTACGAGCAGTACTTC. Its protein product is CASKPYEQYF. The V gene is TRBV7-9, the J gene TRBJ2-7, with unresolved D. Trimming left V 7 bases short and J 2 bases short, with 3 bases between. This CDR3 contains 10 residues. The germline V gene has CDR1 SEHNR and CDR2 FQNEAQ (reference sequence).

This chain links TRBV6-5 with TRBJ1-4; weak D call: TRBD1 (6 bases). CDR1 MNHEY and CDR2 SVGAGI come from the germline V gene. The ends were cut back, 6 bases at V and 4 bases at J, with 9 bases in the middle. The CDR3 runs to 13 residues. Written as DNA, the CDR3 is TGTGCCAGCAGGGACAGAATTAATGAAAAACTGTTTTTT. Translation: CASRDRINEKLFF.

This chain joins TRBV30 and TRBJ2-7; possibly TRBD1 for D (5 bases). The CDR3 is 15 amino acids. Germline loops: CDR1 GTSNPN, CDR2 SVGIG (reference sequence). V lost 4 bases to trimming and J lost 0 bases, with 16 bases between them. The CDR3 region is CAWNPFGASSYEQYF. The CDR3 DNA follows: TGTGCCTGGAACCCCTTTGGGGCGAGCTCCTACGAGCAGTACTTC.

CDR3 sequence (DNA): TGTGCCAGTTCTCAGTTCTATGGCTACACCTTC. Its protein product is CASSQFYGYTF. The chain has TRBV19 and TRBJ1-2; the D is unclear. This CDR3 region has 11 residues. Germline lookup yields CDR1 LNHDA and CDR2 SQIVND (reference sequence). Trimming took off 8 bases at V and 4 bases at J, with 8 bases between the two ends.

This sequence joins TRBV23-1 and TRBJ1-2, with a tentative D call TRBD1 (5 bases). Being an ORF, TRBV23-1 has a function that is uncertain. The germline V and J ends were trimmed by 0 bases and 3 bases, with 20 bases remaining between them. This CDR3 is built from 18 residues. The CDR3 protein is CASSQSMRSSTDYYGYTF. In DNA form, the CDR3 reads TGCGCCAGCAGTCAATCTATGCGGAGCTCGACAGACTACTATGGCTACACCTTC.

The chain combines TRBV27 with TRBJ2-1; D is perhaps TRBD2 (6 bases). From germline, CDR1 is MNHEY and CDR2 SMNVEV (reference sequence). This CDR3 has 15 amino acids. Trimming cost V 2 bases and J 4 bases, with 12 bases left between them. CDR3 sequence (DNA): TGTGCCAGCAGTTTAATCGGCGGGGAGTACAATGAGCAGTTCTTC. It codes for CASSLIGGEYNEQFF.

The V and J genes are TRBV2 and TRBJ1-2; 9 positions match TRBD1. Germline V CDR1 and CDR2: SNHLY, FYNNEI. V lost 4 bases, J lost 4 bases, and 7 bases stayed unmatched. The CDR3 has 15 residues. This chain's CDR3 is CASSGGTGGAYGYTF. DNA for the CDR3: TGTGCCAGCAGTGGGGGTACAGGGGGCGCCTATGGCTACACCTTC.

The rearrangement links TRBV9 to TRBJ2-5; TRBD2 matches at 12 bases. Germline V lookup: CDR1 SGDLS, CDR2 YYNGEE. The CDR3 loop spans 16 amino acids. The V and J ends lost 2 bases and 2 bases, in that order; junction bases with no gene match: 4. CDR3 protein: CASSVLAGGTQETQYF. The DNA of the CDR3 is TGTGCCAGCAGCGTTCTAGCGGGAGGGACGCAAGAGACCCAGTACTTC.

V gene TRBV2 combines with J gene TRBJ1-2; TRBD1 matches at 8 bases. V shed 6 bases and J 4 bases; nucleotides not matched to a gene: 13. The CDR3 loop spans 16 amino acids. The V gene's germline CDR1 is SNHLY and CDR2 FYNNEI. The CDR3, as DNA: TGTGCCAGCAGCCTATCACCAGGGGGCGGCTTCTATGGCTACACCTTC. It encodes CASSLSPGGGFYGYTF.

This chain connects TRBV18 to TRBJ2-7; 10 nucleotides match TRBD2. V gave up 0 bases and J gave up 3 bases; unmatched junction bases: 5. Per the germline V gene, CDR1 is KGHSH and CDR2 is LQKENI. The CDR3 length is 16 residues. This CDR3 is CASSPPSLAGSYEQYF. The CDR3, as DNA: TGTGCCAGCTCACCACCTTCACTAGCGGGAAGCTACGAGCAGTACTTC. Variable domain in full (rest from reference TRBV18 and TRBJ2-7): NAGVMQNPRHLVRRRGQEARLRCSPMKGHSHVYWYRQLPEEGLKFMVYLQKENIIDESGMPKERFSAEFPKEGPSILRIQQVVRGDSAAYFCASSPPSLAGSYEQYFGPGTRLTVT.

The chain has TRBV27 and TRBJ1-2; 9 nucleotides align to TRBD1. The CDR3 runs 15 residues. Germline trimming cut 4 bases from V and 4 bases from J; bases unmatched to any gene: 7. Germline CDR1 and CDR2: MNHEY and SMNVEV (reference sequence). CDR3 sequence (DNA): TGTGCCAGCAGTTCCCCGGGACAGGGCTTCTATGGCTACACCTTC. Its translation: CASSSPGQGFYGYTF.

V usage is TRBV28 and J usage is TRBJ1-4; tentative D call: TRBD1 (6 bases). V gave up 3 bases and J gave up 3 bases, with 11 bases separating them. The length of the CDR3 is 15 residues. The germline CDR1 and CDR2 sequences are MDHEN and SYDVKM. Here the CDR3 reads CASSFSDSSNEKLFF. In DNA, the CDR3 is TGTGCCAGCAGTTTTTCGGACAGTTCTAATGAAAAACTGTTTTTT. The full variable domain, completed using reference TRBV28 and TRBJ1-4, is DVKVTQSSRYLVKRTGEKVFLECVQDMDHENMFWYRQDPGLGLRLIYFSYDVKMKEKGDIPEGYSVSREKKERFSLILESASTNQTSMYLCASSFSDSSNEKLFFGSGTQLSVL.

This sequence joins TRBV9 and TRBJ2-7; D possibly corresponds to TRBD2 (7 bases). CDR3 length equals 15 residues. The germline V and J ends were trimmed by 4 bases and 5 bases, with 19 bases remaining between them. The germline CDR1 and CDR2 sequences are SGDLS and YYNGEE. The CDR3 region has the DNA TGTGCCAGCAGCTGGGGGGGGGCGCTTTTTGACGAGCAGTACTTC. Translated, it gives CASSWGGALFDEQYF.

The chain links TRBV6-5 to TRBJ1-2; 8 positions agree with TRBD1. V gave up 0 bases and J gave up 4 bases; unmatched junction bases: 1. The CDR3 sequence is 14 residues long. Germline values: CDR1 MNHEY, CDR2 SVGAGI. The CDR3 region has the DNA TGTGCCAGCAGTTACTCTACAGGGGGCTATGGCTACACCTTC. As protein: CASSYSTGGYGYTF.